This T cell receptor beta chain comes out of a study of cytomegalovirus exposure and HLA in healthy donors. Germline values: CDR1 SGHVS, CDR2 FQNEAQ. The CDR3 totals 15 residues. The V and J ends lost 3 bases and 2 bases respectively, with 10 bases between them. Notes on the study in general: Cytomegalovirus status was reportedly diagnosed by the classifier with high sensitivity and specificity. Roughly uniform sequencing depth across donors was assumed, possibly incorrectly. Per a prior analysis, the majority of TCR beta V segments were productive roughly 90% or roughly 30% of the time.

Primers: 60 Vbeta forward and 13 Jbeta reverse. Generated by immunoSEQ multiplex PCR, the TCRdb table keeps only in-frame clones and is missing some. The sample includes tens of thousands of clones, about 81% of them seen just once. The sample holds a few counts of this clone. What it binds is not known. Sequenced sample: PBMCs. This sequence joins TRBV7-8 and TRBJ1-4; perhaps TRBD1 as D (6 bases). This TCR came from a woman aged 35 to 49 in good health and CMV-seronegative. The CDR3 DNA reads TGTGCCAGCAGCTTTACAGGGATCACTAATGAAAAACTGTTTTTT. It translates to CASSFTGITNEKLFF.